The 15 T cell receptor beta chains given below trace back to one sample, sequenced in a study of response to subunit inactivated influenza vaccine. One entry per CDR3 protein results from TCRdb running MiXCR on the RT-PCR reads. The data hold about 570,000 distinct CDR3 sequences, with 12% observed a single time. The sequencing here drew on PBMCs from blood, taken on the day of vaccination. The receptors shown here come from a middle-aged man who received an inactivated influenza vaccine.

The V gene is TRBV13, the J gene TRBJ2-3; 11 positions match TRBD2. The V segment lost 0 bases and the J segment 3 bases; nucleotides outside the gene matches: 11. CDR1 PRHDT and CDR2 FYEKMQ come from the germline V gene (reference sequence). The CDR3 runs to 19 residues. This CDR3 is CASSLGLRLAGSRTDTQYF. The CDR3 DNA reads as TGTGCCAGCAGCTTAGGCCTAAGACTAGCGGGGTCGAGGACAGATACGCAGTATTTT.

V gene TRBV6-1 combines with J gene TRBJ1-6; D is possibly TRBD1 (5 bases). The CDR3 spans 16 residues. The germline gives CDR1 MNHNS, CDR2 SASEGT. Between the trimmed V and J ends, which lost 5 bases and 6 bases, there was a span of 17 bases. The CDR3 loop reads CASSRAGTGSNSPLHF. CDR3 coding DNA: TGTGCCAGCAGTCGAGCCGGGACCGGCTCTAATTCACCCCTCCACTTT.

This clonotype turned up a few times. The chain joins TRBV7-9 to TRBJ2-7; D perhaps matches TRBD1 (6 bases). CDR3 size: 13 residues. Looked up from germline, CDR1 is SEHNR and CDR2 is FQNEAQ (reference sequence). Trimming took 3 bases from V and 10 from J, leaving 16 bases between them. CDR3 nucleotides: TGTGCCAGCAGCTTTACAGGGATTACGGCTCAGTACTTC. Translating it yields CASSFTGITAQYF. Based on the CDR3 plus reference TRBV7-9 and TRBJ2-7, the full variable domain is DTGVSQNPRHKITKRGQNVTFRCDPISEHNRLYWYRQTLGQGPEFLTYFQNEAQLEKSRLLSDRFSAERPKGSFSTLEIQRTEQGDSAMYLCASSFTGITAQYFGPGTRLTVT.

This clonotype was counted only a few times. CDR3 sequence (DNA): TGTGCCAGCAGCTTAGAGGCCGGCTCTGGGGCCAACGTCCTGACTTTC. Amino acid sequence: CASSLEAGSGANVLTF. V is TRBV7-6 and J is TRBJ2-6; D unclear. Deletions cut 1 base from V and 0 bases from J, with 7 bases between. CDR3 length equals 16 residues. The germline gives CDR1 SGHVS, CDR2 FNYEAQ.

The rearrangement links TRBV7-2 to TRBJ2-7; D possibly corresponds to TRBD2 (6 bases). The CDR3 extends over 14 amino acids. Trimming shortened V by 3 bases and J by 2 bases, and 11 bases separated the two germline ends. Looked up from germline, CDR1 is SGHTA and CDR2 is FQGNSA. CDR3 sequence (DNA): TGTGCCAGCAGCTTGCGGACTACACCCTACGAGCAGTACTTC. The encoded protein is CASSLRTTPYEQYF.

The chain employs TRBV18 and TRBJ2-7; possibly TRBD1 for D (7 bases). The CDR3 extends over 17 amino acids. V lost 4 bases, J lost 3 bases, and 22 bases lay in between. CDR1 and CDR2 (germline): KGHSH, LQKENI. CDR3 amino acids: CASSLEGALARDYEQYF. The CDR3 DNA sequence: TGTGCCAGCTCACTGGAGGGGGCTTTGGCAAGGGACTACGAGCAGTACTTC.

This clonotype was found many times. The chain couples TRBV5-1 to TRBJ1-1; 8 bases map to TRBD1. Per the germline V gene, CDR1 is SGHRS and CDR2 is YFSETQ. V lost 4 bases to trimming and J lost 4 bases; unmatched junction nucleotides: 6. The CDR3 is made up of 14 amino acids. CDR3 bases: TGCGCCAGCAGCCGAGGACAGGGCGGCACTGAAGCTTTCTTT. This sequence encodes CASSRGQGGTEAFF.

This clonotype was counted ten times or more. The CDR3 loop is CSARGMNYGYTF. The CDR3, as DNA: TGCAGTGCTAGAGGAATGAACTATGGCTACACCTTC. The gene calls are TRBV20-1 and TRBJ1-2; D ambiguous. The CDR3 has 12 residues. Germline-derived CDR1 and CDR2 are DFQATT and SNEGSKA (reference sequence). Trimming removed 1 base at V and 2 bases at J, with 5 bases between.

This chain connects TRBV6-5 to TRBJ2-5; D is uncertain. The germline V gene encodes CDR1 MNHEY and CDR2 SVGAGI. V was trimmed by 1 base and J by 4 bases, leaving 13 bases between them. This CDR3 comprises 15 residues. CDR3 region: CASSYFFGTGETQYF. The CDR3 coding sequence is TGTGCCAGCAGTTACTTCTTCGGAACTGGAGAGACCCAGTACTTC.

V gene TRBV4-3 combines with J gene TRBJ1-3, with a possible D match to TRBD1 (5 bases). Germline lookup yields CDR1 LGHNA and CDR2 YSLEER. This CDR3 comprises 15 residues. Trimming removed 1 base from V and 0 bases from J, with 7 bases in between. CDR3 bases: TGCGCCAGCAGCCAAGTGGGGGTCTCTGGAAACACCATATATTTT. Encoded protein: CASSQVGVSGNTIYF.

V usage is TRBV7-9 and J usage is TRBJ2-7, with D perhaps given as TRBD1 or TRBD2 (5 bases each). Germline V gene sequence: CDR1 SEHNR, CDR2 FQNEAQ (reference sequence). The CDR3 length is 15 residues. Deletions cut 5 bases from V and 3 bases from J, with 17 bases between. The CDR3 sequence: CASSRPGTAGYEQYF. CDR3 in DNA: TGTGCCAGCAGCCGTCCCGGGACGGCTGGCTACGAGCAGTACTTC. Drawing the rest from reference TRBV7-9 and TRBJ2-7, the complete variable domain is DTGVSQNPRHKITKRGQNVTFRCDPISEHNRLYWYRQTLGQGPEFLTYFQNEAQLEKSRLLSDRFSAERPKGSFSTLEIQRTEQGDSAMYLCASSRPGTAGYEQYFGPGTRLTVT.

The chain carries TRBV20-1 and TRBJ2-7; TRBD2 might be the D (5 bases). The CDR3 runs to 15 residues. The V gene's germline CDR1 is DFQATT and CDR2 SNEGSKA (reference sequence). Trimming took off 5 bases at V and 0 bases at J, with 17 bases between the two ends. This CDR3 reads CSAPPADRNSYEQYF. The CDR3 DNA follows: TGCAGTGCTCCCCCAGCGGACCGAAACTCCTACGAGCAGTACTTC.

The chain has TRBV15 and TRBJ2-5; weak D call: TRBD2 (6 bases). The length of the CDR3 is 14 residues. Germline V lookup: CDR1 LNHNV, CDR2 YYDKDF (reference sequence). With 4 bases removed from V and 5 bases from J, the gap between germline ends came to 14 bases. The CDR3 bases are TGTGCCACCAGCATCGATAGCGGTCGGGAGACCCAGTACTTC. It translates to CATSIDSGRETQYF.

This clonotype has more than one count but fewer than ten. The chain recombines TRBV24-1 with TRBJ2-1, with 13 bases aligning to TRBD2. Germline V lookup: CDR1 KGHDR, CDR2 SFDVKD. V was clipped by 4 bases and J by 5 bases; unmatched bases: 4. The CDR3 consists of 16 residues. CDR3 amino acids: CATSEPGLAGNNEQFF. As DNA, the CDR3 is TGTGCCACCAGTGAACCGGGACTAGCGGGGAACAATGAGCAGTTCTTC.

This clonotype has more than one count but fewer than ten. V is TRBV7-8 and J is TRBJ1-6, with 9 bases identical to TRBD1. The J segment lost 0 bases and the V segment lost 1 base, leaving 7 bases of the junction unmatched. The CDR3 runs to 19 residues. The germline V gene has CDR1 SGHVS and CDR2 FQNEAQ. CDR3 sequence reads: CASSLGDRDLSSYNSPLHF. The CDR3 DNA follows: TGTGCCAGCAGCTTAGGGGACAGGGATTTGAGCTCCTATAATTCACCCCTCCACTTT.